This entry is about one TCR beta chain. The antigen is unknown. The data are from a study of cytomegalovirus exposure and HLA in healthy donors. As for the study in general: As an earlier analysis found, 150 million to 200 million T cells yielded approximately 110 million unique TCR beta sequences.

The study, taken as a whole, reports: Further analysis, carried out later, found HLA-associated TCR beta chains more clonally expanded than equally common other chains. According to a later analysis, donors in an Asian-associated ancestry cluster reportedly had fewer N-insertions than the roughly 640-donor mean.

A multiplex PCR was run with 60 Vbeta primers and 13 Jbeta primers. Sequenced by immunoSEQ multiplex PCR; TCRdb stores in-frame clones only, minus some. This sample has about 200,000 clones, with around 80% found just once. The material sequenced was PBMCs. This receptor was identified in a woman aged 18-30 years in good health and CMV-seronegative.

The DNA of the CDR3 is TGTGCCAGCAGCTTTGCGGGAGTCTCCTACAATGAGCAGTTCTTC. It specifies CASSFAGVSYNEQFF. The chain employs TRBV7-2 and TRBJ2-1, with TRBD2 matching 7 bases. There are 15 residues in the CDR3. Looked up from germline, CDR1 is SGHTA and CDR2 is FQGNSA. Trimming cost V 3 bases and J 0 bases; bases outside gene matches: 2.